This T cell receptor (beta chain) emerged from a study of cytomegalovirus exposure and HLA in healthy donors. The length of the CDR3 is 12 residues. V lost 5 bases and J 4 bases, leaving 8 bases between the germline ends. Germline V gene lookup returns CDR1 SGHTA and CDR2 FQGTGA. The PCR had 60 Vbeta and 13 Jbeta primers. Produced via immunoSEQ multiplex PCR; TCRdb's table is partial and in-frame only. In the table there are around 150,000 clones, roughly 80% of which are singletons. The count of this clone is one. Its antigen is undetermined. Findings of the study overall: A later analysis found most CMV-associated TCR beta chains apparently HLA-restricted. V- and J-gene trimming of TCR beta was linked (in a later analysis) to a missense DCLRE1C variant.

Sequenced material: PBMCs. The V call is TRBV7-3, the J call TRBJ1-2; TRBD1 is a possible D gene (5 bases). This TCR derives from a male donor in good health and CMV-seropositive. The CDR3, as DNA: TGTGCCAGCAGCATCGACAGCTATGGCTACACCTTC. Amino acids: CASSIDSYGYTF.